The 27 T cell receptor beta chains presented below share a single source sample, sequenced in a study of post-analysis software for immune sequencing data. Study results and caveats: In patients, TRBV5-6, TRBV5-1 and TRBV20-1 belonged to five or six TRBV segments found more frequently than in controls.

No antigen is known for these receptors. Libraries were made from TCR beta cDNA, and they carried unique molecular identifiers. MiXCR, run by TCRdb on the PCR reads, gives a single entry per CDR3 protein. The table records approximately 570,000 distinct CDR3 sequences, around 44% of them present only once. The material sequenced was blood. The origin of the receptors is a girl aged 5-17 years with multiple sclerosis.

The genes are TRBV6-2 or TRBV6-3 and TRBJ2-4; the match to TRBD2 covers 10 bases. The CDR3 totals 18 residues. V gave up 2 bases and J gave up 0 bases; unmatched junction bases: 7. Looked up from germline, CDR1 is MNHEY and CDR2 is SVGEGT. The chain's CDR3 is CASSYASGSREAKNIQYF. CDR3 bases: TGTGCCAGCAGTTACGCTAGCGGGAGTCGAGAAGCCAAAAACATTCAGTACTTC.

This clonotype was recorded once. As DNA, the CDR3 is TGTGCCAGCACCCCTACTAGCGGGAGAGCCGGTGAGCAGTTCTTC. This sequence encodes CASTPTSGRAGEQFF. The chain has TRBV12-3 or TRBV12-4 and TRBJ2-1; 11 bases agree with TRBD2. Germline trimming cut 7 bases from V and 9 bases from J; bases unmatched to any gene: 11. This CDR3 has 15 residues.

The chain recombines TRBV10-2 with TRBJ2-1; tentative D call: TRBD1 (6 bases). TRBJ2-7 matches the DNA end more closely, so the J call is doubtful. Germline CDR1 is WSHSY and CDR2 is SAAADI. There are 13 residues in the CDR3. CDR3 sequence (DNA): TGCGCCAGCAGGGACAGCTCCTACAATGAGCAGTACTTC. Residues: CASRDSSYNEQYF.

The V call is TRBV29-1, the J call TRBJ2-4; 11 bases map to TRBD2. The trim removed 4 bases at V and 13 bases at J, leaving 15 bases unmatched. CDR1 is SQVTM and CDR2 is ANQGSEA in the germline V gene. This CDR3 contains 15 residues. The CDR3 region is CSVGYSGRAGWVQYF. CDR3 sequence (DNA): TGCAGCGTTGGTTATAGCGGGAGGGCCGGGTGGGTGCAGTACTTC.

The table lists this clonotype with a few counts. The chain couples TRBV5-1 to TRBJ2-5; possibly TRBD2 for D (6 bases). CDR3 length: 14 amino acids. Germline assignment: CDR1 SGHRS and CDR2 YFSETQ. The V end lost 3 bases, the J end lost 4 bases, and 13 bases lay between the germline ends. The chain's CDR3 is CASSSTAEGETQYF. For the CDR3, the DNA is TGCGCCAGCAGCTCTACAGCGGAGGGAGAGACCCAGTACTTC.

In this sample, this clonotype turned up a few times. The chain employs TRBV2 and TRBJ2-5, with TRBD2 matching 8 bases. Germline V gives CDR1 SNHLY, CDR2 FYNNEI. This CDR3 spans 17 amino acids. Trimming at V came to 2 bases and at J to 5 bases, leaving 13 bases not matched to a gene. The DNA for the CDR3 is TGTGCCAGCAGTGAAATGCGGGGGGCCCTGCGGGGGGAGACCCAGTACTTC. Amino acid sequence: CASSEMRGALRGETQYF.

This chain connects TRBV12-3 or TRBV12-4 to TRBJ2-5, with TRBD2 matching 13 bases. This CDR3 is 15 amino acids long. With 5 bases clipped from V and 11 bases from J, the junction kept 11 bases outside the gene matches. The CDR3 DNA reads as TGTGCCAGCAGTCGGGGACTAGCGGGGAACTACGGGCAGTACTTC. Its protein is CASSRGLAGNYGQYF.

This chain connects TRBV5-1 to TRBJ2-1; D perhaps matches TRBD1 (5 bases). Trimming shortened V by 4 bases and J by 0 bases, and 14 bases separated the two germline ends. The germline CDR1 and CDR2 sequences are SGHRS and YFSETQ. The CDR3 has 16 residues. CDR3 in DNA: TGCGCCAGCAGCCTCCGACAGACCATCTCCTACAATGAGCAGTTCTTC. Protein sequence: CASSLRQTISYNEQFF.

This clonotype was found a few times. The rearrangement links TRBV20-1 to TRBJ1-2, with D hard to call. Germline V CDR1 and CDR2: DFQATT, SNEGSKA (reference sequence). The V end was cut by 2 bases, the J end by 4 bases, with 14 bases between. The CDR3 spans 14 residues. Here the CDR3 DNA reads TGCAGTGCTAGATTAGGACGGACCTTCTATGGCTACACCTTC. Encoded protein: CSARLGRTFYGYTF.

The chain joins TRBV7-9 to TRBJ2-1, with 8 positions matching TRBD2. The ends lost 6 bases at V and 6 bases at J; junction bases unmatched: 10. In germline, CDR1 is SEHNR, CDR2 FQNEAQ (reference sequence). The CDR3 sequence is 15 residues long. As DNA, the CDR3 is TGTGCCAGCAGATCCGCGGGAGGTCGTCTCAATGAGCAGTTCTTC. Translated: CASRSAGGRLNEQFF.

The J gene is TRBJ2-5, the V gene TRBV4-1; D might be TRBD1 or TRBD2, each matching 5 bases. This CDR3 is built from 14 residues. The V end lost 0 bases, the J end lost 9 bases, and 14 bases lay between the germline ends. Germline lookup yields CDR1 MGHRA and CDR2 YSYEKL. CDR3 loop: CASSQDRSKGPQYF. The CDR3 DNA sequence: TGCGCCAGCAGCCAAGATAGGTCGAAGGGACCCCAGTACTTC.

The chain links TRBV6-9 to TRBJ2-7; D call uncertain. The DNA end is more similar to TRBJ2-5, so the J call may be wrong. The CDR3 runs 10 residues. Per the germline V gene, CDR1 is MNHGY and CDR2 is SVAAGI. CDR3: CAPLGETQYF. The CDR3 DNA reads as TGTGCCCCCCTTGGGGAGACCCAGTACTTC.

This clonotype was found a few times. The chain links TRBV15 to TRBJ2-5; TRBD1 matches at 10 bases. The J segment lost 4 bases and the V segment lost 4 bases, leaving 3 bases of the junction unmatched. This CDR3 is built from 14 residues. Germline CDR1 reads LNHNV; CDR2 reads YYDKDF (reference sequence). CDR3 nucleotides: TGTGCCACCAGCACCCGACAGGGGGCAGAGACCCAGTACTTC. It translates to CATSTRQGAETQYF.

This clonotype was detected a few times. The chain carries TRBV4-1 and TRBJ1-6; D not resolved. The CDR3 covers 13 residues. V gave up 4 bases and J gave up 7 bases, with 8 bases separating them. CDR1 and CDR2 (germline): MGHRA, YSYEKL. The CDR3, as DNA: TGCGCCAGCAGCCGGGGTCTGAATTCACCCCTCCACTTT. It yields the protein CASSRGLNSPLHF.

The gene calls are TRBV29-1 and TRBJ2-3; D remains ambiguous. V dropped 4 bases and J dropped 0 bases, with 8 bases sitting between them. The CDR3 is made up of 13 amino acids. The germline V gene has CDR1 SQVTM and CDR2 ANQGSEA. The CDR3 reads CSVGGRSTDTQYF. As DNA, the CDR3 is TGCAGCGTTGGAGGTAGAAGCACAGATACGCAGTATTTT.

The chain has TRBV7-9 and TRBJ1-2, with 10 bases that match TRBD1. Germline V CDR1 and CDR2: SEHNR, FQNEAQ (reference sequence). The V and J ends lost 5 bases and 6 bases, in that order; junction bases with no gene match: 12. This CDR3 contains 16 residues. This CDR3 reads CASSAAPGQGLNGYTF. The CDR3 DNA is TGTGCCAGCAGCGCGGCACCGGGACAGGGGTTAAATGGCTACACCTTC.

This clonotype was observed a handful of times. The rearrangement joins TRBV29-1 to TRBJ1-2; a possible D gene is TRBD1 (5 bases). V was trimmed by 4 bases and J by 8 bases, leaving 11 bases between them. The CDR3 is 11 amino acids. Germline V gene lookup returns CDR1 SQVTM and CDR2 ANQGSEA. CDR3 DNA: TGCAGCGTTGCCGGGGACTTCGGCTACACCTTC. The encoded protein is CSVAGDFGYTF.

This clonotype was counted a few times. V gene TRBV29-1 combines with J gene TRBJ2-4, with D perhaps being TRBD1 or TRBD2 (5 bases each). CDR1 and CDR2 from the germline V gene are SQVTM and ANQGSEA. V was shortened by 7 bases and J by 13 bases, with 17 bases between the two germline ends. The length of the CDR3 is 11 residues. This CDR3 reads CSAGLAEEQYF. The CDR3 DNA is TGCAGCGCGGGGCTAGCAGAGGAGCAGTACTTC.

In its sample, this clonotype was seen a few times. This chain joins TRBV6-4 and TRBJ2-1; D is undetermined. V was shortened by 4 bases and J by 8 bases, with 12 bases between the two germline ends. This CDR3 has 13 amino acids. Looked up from germline, CDR1 is MRHNA and CDR2 is SNTAGT. The DNA for the CDR3 is TGTGCCAGCAGTGTCGGCCTTCGGGATGAGCAGTTCTTC. This encodes CASSVGLRDEQFF.

The chain recombines TRBV5-1 with TRBJ2-3, with 10 bases aligning to TRBD2. There are 16 residues in the CDR3. Germline V lookup: CDR1 SGHRS, CDR2 YFSETQ. V lost 2 bases, J lost 5 bases, and 8 bases stayed unmatched. The CDR3 region is CASSLASGGLGDTQYF. DNA of the CDR3: TGCGCCAGCAGCTTAGCTAGCGGGGGATTGGGAGATACGCAGTATTTT.

The V call is TRBV10-3, the J call TRBJ2-1; D might be TRBD1 or TRBD2, each matching 7 bases. The CDR3 extends over 14 amino acids. V was pared by 3 bases and J by 13 bases, with 19 bases between. CDR1 is ENHRY, CDR2 SYGVKD, per germline. The CDR3 DNA reads TGTGCCATCAGTGACTCGACAGGGCGGGAGACCCAGTTCTTC. This gives the protein CAISDSTGRETQFF.

There are a few counts of this clonotype. The J gene is TRBJ1-2, the V gene TRBV6-1, with no clear D. Trimming pared 2 bases from V and 2 bases from J, leaving 9 bases between. Germline CDR1 is MNHNS and CDR2 is SASEGT. The CDR3 covers 14 residues. The CDR3 is CASSEPGVNYGYTF. As DNA, the CDR3 is TGTGCCAGCAGTGAACCGGGAGTGAACTATGGCTACACCTTC.

The chain employs TRBV12-3 or TRBV12-4 and TRBJ2-5; D is unclear. V was pared by 3 bases and J by 2 bases, with 10 bases between. The CDR3 covers 14 residues. The CDR3 region is CASSFRAEQETQYF. The CDR3 DNA sequence: TGTGCCAGCAGTTTTCGGGCTGAACAAGAGACCCAGTACTTC.

Details on this clonotype: Mismatch with germline at one junction end may stem from a read error. The genes are TRBV7-2 and TRBJ2-3; TRBD2 aligns across 7 bases. The CDR3 is 17 amino acids. The V gene's germline CDR1 is SGHTA and CDR2 FQGNSA. CDR3 amino acids: CVSSLAGPGGPADTQYF. In nucleotides, the CDR3 is TGTGTCAGCAGCTTAGCTGGTCCGGGGGGTCCCGCAGATACGCAGTATTTT.

This chain links TRBV10-3 with TRBJ2-6, with unresolved D. Between the trimmed V and J ends, which lost 0 bases and 0 bases, there was a span of 9 bases. Germline V gives CDR1 ENHRY, CDR2 SYGVKD. The CDR3 covers 17 residues. This chain's CDR3 is CAISESDGRSGANVLTF. CDR3 DNA: TGTGCCATCAGTGAGTCTGACGGACGCTCTGGGGCCAACGTCCTGACTTTC.

The chain links TRBV7-2 to TRBJ2-3; 9 bases line up with TRBD2. CDR3 length equals 16 residues. CDR1 and CDR2 from the germline V gene are SGHTA and FQGNSA. The V segment lost 0 bases and the J segment 5 bases; nucleotides outside the gene matches: 6. CDR3 residues: CASSLAGGGALDTQYF. DNA of the CDR3: TGTGCCAGCAGCTTAGCTGGCGGGGGGGCGCTAGATACGCAGTATTTT.

This clonotype has only a few counts. The V gene is TRBV7-9, the J gene TRBJ2-5; TRBD1 matches 9 bases. The J call may be mistaken, given a closer DNA end match to TRBJ2-7. The CDR3 covers 15 residues. Germline lookup yields CDR1 SEHNR and CDR2 FQNEAQ (reference sequence). CDR3 nucleotide sequence: TGTGCCAGTAGCCCCTGGACAGGGGACCCCTACGAGCAGTACTTC. It yields the protein CASSPWTGDPYEQYF.